A selection of T cell receptor beta chains follows, all from one sample in a study of technical replicates of blood from a few donors. Assay used: immunoSEQ multiplex PCR; TCRdb lists only in-frame clones, some missing. The sample contains about 88,000 clones, 85% to 95% of which appear only once. Material for sequencing was T cells isolated from PBMCs. The receptors shown here come from a human donor in good health. CDR3s include the opening cysteine and the closing phenylalanine or tryptophan. The D gene is left open where the match is weak.

CDR3nt	CDR3aa	v_gene	j_gene	d_gene
TGCGCCAGCAGCCAAGACGTGGGAGTAGCCTACAATGAGCAGTTCTTC	CASSQDVGVAYNEQFF	TRBV4-1	TRBJ2-1	NA
TGTGCCAGCAACCCCAGCGGCTGGGACACCGGGGAGCTGTTTTTT	CASNPSGWDTGELFF	TRBV6-1	TRBJ2-2	NA
TGCGCCAGCAGCCCCCCGACAGGGGACACTGAAGCTTTCTTT	CASSPPTGDTEAFF	TRBV4-1	TRBJ1-1	TRBD1
TGTGCCACCAGCAGAGATCGAGTGAATGAGCAGTTCTTC	CATSRDRVNEQFF	TRBV15	TRBJ2-1	NA
TGCGCCAGCAGCTTTACAACCGGGGAGCTGTTTTTT	CASSFTTGELFF	TRBV5-1	TRBJ2-2	NA
TGTGCCAGTAGTATAGCCGGTAGCGGGGGGCTCGGCTCCTACAATGAGCAGTTCTTC	CASSIAGSGGLGSYNEQFF	TRBV19	TRBJ2-1	TRBD2
TGTGCCAGCAGCTTAGAGGACAGGGGCTACGAGCAGTACTTC	CASSLEDRGYEQYF	TRBV5-4	TRBJ2-7	TRBD1
TGTGCCTGGAGTTATGGTCAGGAGACCCAGTACTTC	CAWSYGQETQYF	TRBV30	TRBJ2-5	NA
TGCGCCAGCAGCGGAGGAAGGACAGGGGACAATGAGCAGTTCTTC	CASSGGRTGDNEQFF	TRBV4-1	TRBJ2-1	TRBD1
TGTGCCAGCAGAGTCGGGGGGCTTAACTATGGCTACACCTTC	CASRVGGLNYGYTF	TRBV6-5	TRBJ1-2	NA
TGCAGCCCGCGGGTGAACACTGAAGCTTTCTTT	CSPRVNTEAFF	TRBV20-1	TRBJ1-1	NA